The text below deals with one T cell receptor (beta chain). Its target is not known. Trimming took off 0 bases at V and 0 bases at J, with 9 bases between the two ends. Germline CDR1 is LGHNA and CDR2 is YNFKEQ. This CDR3 has 16 amino acids. The PCR ran on 60 Vbeta and 13 Jbeta primers. Method: immunoSEQ multiplex PCR; TCRdb's copy keeps in-frame clones and lacks some. The data hold roughly 120,000 clones, with more than 60% observed a single time. These data are taken from a study of cytomegalovirus exposure and HLA in healthy donors. Study-level information: Of around 410 genotyped donors, around 80% grouped in the Caucasian-associated ancestry cluster. Whole-study results and caveats: Later analysis identified a missense DCLRE1C variant that was linked to TCR beta V- and J-gene trimming.

The sequenced sample was PBMCs. The sequence was obtained from a middle-aged woman in good health and CMV-seronegative. This chain connects TRBV4-2 to TRBJ1-5; D is ambiguous. The CDR3 sequence is CASSQDQVNSNQPQHF. CDR3 coding DNA: TGTGCCAGCAGCCAAGACCAGGTAAATAGCAATCAGCCCCAGCATTTT.